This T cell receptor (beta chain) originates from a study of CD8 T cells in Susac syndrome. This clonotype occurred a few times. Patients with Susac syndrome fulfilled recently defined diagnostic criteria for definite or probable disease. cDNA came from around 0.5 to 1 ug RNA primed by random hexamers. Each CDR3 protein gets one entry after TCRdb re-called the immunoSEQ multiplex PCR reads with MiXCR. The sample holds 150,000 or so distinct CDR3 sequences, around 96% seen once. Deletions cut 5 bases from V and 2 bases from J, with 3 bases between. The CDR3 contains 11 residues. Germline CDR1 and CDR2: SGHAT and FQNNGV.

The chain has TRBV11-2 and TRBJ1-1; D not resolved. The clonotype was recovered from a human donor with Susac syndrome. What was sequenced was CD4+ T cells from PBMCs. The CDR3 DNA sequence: TGTGCCAGCAGCCAAAACACTGAAGCTTTCTTT. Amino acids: CASSQNTEAFF.